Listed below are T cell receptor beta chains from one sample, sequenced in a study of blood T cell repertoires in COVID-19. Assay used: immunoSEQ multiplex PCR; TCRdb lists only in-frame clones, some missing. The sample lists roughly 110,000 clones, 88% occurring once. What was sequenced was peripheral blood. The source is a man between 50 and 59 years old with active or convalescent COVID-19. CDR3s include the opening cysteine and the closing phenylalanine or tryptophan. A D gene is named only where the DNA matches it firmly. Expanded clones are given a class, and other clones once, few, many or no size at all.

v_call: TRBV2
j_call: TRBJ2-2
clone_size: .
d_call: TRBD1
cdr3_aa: CASSRDSTGELFF
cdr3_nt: TGTGCCAGCAGTAGGGACAGCACCGGGGAGCTGTTTTTT

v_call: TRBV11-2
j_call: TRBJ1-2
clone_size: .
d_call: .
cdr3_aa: CASSLGVNYGYTF
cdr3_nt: TGTGCCAGCAGCTTAGGAGTTAACTATGGCTACACCTTC

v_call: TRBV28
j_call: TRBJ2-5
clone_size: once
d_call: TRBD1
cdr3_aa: CASTGQGVPETQYF
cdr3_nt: TGTGCCAGCACGGGACAGGGGGTCCCAGAGACCCAGTACTTC

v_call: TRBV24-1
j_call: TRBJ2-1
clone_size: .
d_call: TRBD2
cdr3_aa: CATSDRREHYNEQFF
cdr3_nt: TGTGCCACCAGTGATAGGCGGGAGCATTATAATGAGCAGTTCTTC

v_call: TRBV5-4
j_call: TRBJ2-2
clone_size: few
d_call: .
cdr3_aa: CASSLRRGGELFF
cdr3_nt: TGTGCCAGCAGCTTGCGGAGGGGAGGGGAGCTGTTTTTT

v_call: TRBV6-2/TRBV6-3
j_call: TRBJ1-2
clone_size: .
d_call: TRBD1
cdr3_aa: CASSYRDRGRGGYTF
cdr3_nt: TGTGCCAGCAGTTACCGGGACAGGGGGCGCGGTGGCTACACCTTC

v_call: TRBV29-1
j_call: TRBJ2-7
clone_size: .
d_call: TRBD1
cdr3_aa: CSVVGTADSYEQYF
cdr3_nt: TGCAGCGTGGTCGGGACAGCAGACTCCTACGAGCAGTACTTC

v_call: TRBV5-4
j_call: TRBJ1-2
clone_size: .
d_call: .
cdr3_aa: CASSSSPINYGYTF
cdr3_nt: TGTGCCAGCAGCTCGTCACCTATCAACTATGGCTACACCTTC

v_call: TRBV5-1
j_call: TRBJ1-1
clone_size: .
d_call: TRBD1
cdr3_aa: CASSVGQGGNTEAFF
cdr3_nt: TGCGCCAGCAGCGTCGGACAGGGCGGGAACACTGAAGCTTTCTTT

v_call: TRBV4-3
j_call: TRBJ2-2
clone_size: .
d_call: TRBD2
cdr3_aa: CASSQNGRSTGELFF
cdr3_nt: TGCGCCAGCAGCCAAAACGGGAGGAGCACCGGGGAGCTGTTTTTT

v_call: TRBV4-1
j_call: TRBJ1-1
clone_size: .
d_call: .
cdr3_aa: CASSLDINMNTEAFF
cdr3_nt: TGCGCCAGCAGTCTCGACATTAATATGAACACTGAAGCTTTCTTT

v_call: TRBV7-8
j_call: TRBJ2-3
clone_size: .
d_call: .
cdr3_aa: CASTFSRFTSTDTQYF
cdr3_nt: TGTGCCAGCACCTTCTCTCGGTTCACTAGCACAGATACGCAGTATTTT

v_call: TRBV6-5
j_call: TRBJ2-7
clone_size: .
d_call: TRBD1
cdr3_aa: CASGSLDRGPYEQYF
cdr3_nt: TGTGCCAGCGGATCGTTGGACAGGGGACCCTACGAGCAGTACTTC

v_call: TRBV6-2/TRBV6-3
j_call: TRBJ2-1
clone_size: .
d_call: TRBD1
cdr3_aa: CASSPYGQDKYNEQFF
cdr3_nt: TGTGCCAGCAGCCCATACGGACAGGATAAATACAATGAGCAGTTCTTC

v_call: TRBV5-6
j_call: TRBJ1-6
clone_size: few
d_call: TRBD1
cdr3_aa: CASSLGTGAYNSPLHF
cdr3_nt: TGTGCCAGCAGCTTGGGGACAGGGGCCTATAATTCACCCCTCCACTTT

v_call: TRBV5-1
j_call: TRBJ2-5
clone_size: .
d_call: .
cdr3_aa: CASSLVLGETQYF
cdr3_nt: TGCGCCAGCAGCTTGGTACTTGGAGAGACCCAGTACTTC

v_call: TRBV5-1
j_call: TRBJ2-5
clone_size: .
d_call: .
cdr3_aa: CASSFSALSESQYF
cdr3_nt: TGCGCCAGCAGCTTTTCCGCCTTGAGTGAGTCCCAGTACTTC

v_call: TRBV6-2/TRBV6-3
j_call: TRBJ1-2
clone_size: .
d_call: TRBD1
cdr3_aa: CASSYDGTGSYGYTF
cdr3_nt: TGTGCCAGCAGTTACGACGGGACAGGGTCCTATGGCTACACCTTC

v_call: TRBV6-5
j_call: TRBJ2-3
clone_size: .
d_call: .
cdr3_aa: CASTLPDTQYF
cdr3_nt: TGTGCCAGCACACTCCCTGATACGCAGTATTTT

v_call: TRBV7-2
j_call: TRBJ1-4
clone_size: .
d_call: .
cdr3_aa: CASSPDSSNEKLFF
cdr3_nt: TGTGCCAGCAGCCCGGACAGTTCGAATGAAAAACTGTTTTTT

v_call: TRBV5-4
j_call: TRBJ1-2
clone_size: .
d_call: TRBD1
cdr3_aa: CASSAPGTANNYGYTF
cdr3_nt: TGTGCCAGCAGCGCGCCCGGGACAGCCAATAACTATGGCTACACCTTC

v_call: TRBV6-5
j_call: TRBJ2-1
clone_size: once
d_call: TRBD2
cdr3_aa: CASSYGTSVYNEQFF
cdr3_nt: TGTGCCAGCAGTTATGGGACTAGCGTATACAATGAGCAGTTCTTC

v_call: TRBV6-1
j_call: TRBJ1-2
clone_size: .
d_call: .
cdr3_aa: CASSEVGTPYGYTF
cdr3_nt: TGTGCCAGCAGTGAAGTGGGCACTCCCTATGGCTACACCTTC

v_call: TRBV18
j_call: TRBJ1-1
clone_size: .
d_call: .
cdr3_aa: CASSPLLSGRTEAFF
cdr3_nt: TGTGCCAGCTCACCACTGTTGTCAGGGCGCACTGAAGCTTTCTTT

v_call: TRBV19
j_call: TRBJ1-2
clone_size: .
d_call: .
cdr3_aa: CASSKQGDTYGYTF
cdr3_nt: TGTGCCAGTAGCAAACAGGGAGATACCTATGGCTACACCTTC

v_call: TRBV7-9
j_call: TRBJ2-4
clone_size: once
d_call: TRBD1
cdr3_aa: CASSLNAGQGAGNIQYF
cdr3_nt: TGTGCCAGCAGCTTAAACGCGGGGCAGGGGGCAGGAAACATTCAGTACTTC

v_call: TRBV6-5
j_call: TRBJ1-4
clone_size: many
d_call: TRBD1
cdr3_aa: CASSPETGSNEKLFF
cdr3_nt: TGTGCCAGCAGTCCGGAGACAGGGTCTAATGAAAAACTGTTTTTT

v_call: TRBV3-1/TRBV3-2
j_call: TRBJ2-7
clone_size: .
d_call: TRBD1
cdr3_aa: CASSPWTGWAEEQYF
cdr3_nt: TGTGCCAGCAGCCCCTGGACAGGTTGGGCAGAGGAGCAGTACTTC

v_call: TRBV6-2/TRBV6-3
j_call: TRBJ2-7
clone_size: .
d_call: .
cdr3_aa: CASSYTRLSYEQYF
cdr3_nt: TGTGCCAGCAGTTACACAAGACTATCCTACGAGCAGTACTTC

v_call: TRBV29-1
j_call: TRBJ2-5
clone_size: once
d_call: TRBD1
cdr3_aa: CSVTQTGGSVVQYF
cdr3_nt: TGCAGCGTCACGCAGACAGGGGGGTCCGTTGTCCAGTACTTC

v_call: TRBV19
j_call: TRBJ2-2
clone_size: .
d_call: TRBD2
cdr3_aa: CASSLAGGDFPGELFF
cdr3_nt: TGTGCCAGTAGTTTGGCGGGAGGGGATTTTCCCGGGGAGCTGTTTTTT

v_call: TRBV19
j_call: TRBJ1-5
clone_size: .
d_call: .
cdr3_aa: CASSNYGNQPQHF
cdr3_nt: TGTGCCAGTAGTAATTATGGCAATCAGCCCCAGCATTTT

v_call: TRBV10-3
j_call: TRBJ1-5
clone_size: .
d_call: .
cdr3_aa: CAISESGRGSNQPQHF
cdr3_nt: TGTGCCATCAGTGAGTCGGGACGGGGGAGCAATCAGCCCCAGCATTTT

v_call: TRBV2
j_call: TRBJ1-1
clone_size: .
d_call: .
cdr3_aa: CASSLQENTEAFF
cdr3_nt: TGTGCCAGCAGTTTACAGGAGAACACTGAAGCTTTCTTT

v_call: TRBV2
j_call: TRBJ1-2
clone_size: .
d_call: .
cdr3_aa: CASSEGAGYTF
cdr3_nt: TGTGCCAGCAGTGAGGGAGCTGGCTACACCTTC

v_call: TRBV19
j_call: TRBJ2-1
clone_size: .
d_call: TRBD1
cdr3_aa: CASSIRFDRGRRNEQFF
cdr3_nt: TGTGCCAGTAGTATAAGGTTCGACAGGGGGCGCAGAAATGAGCAGTTCTTC

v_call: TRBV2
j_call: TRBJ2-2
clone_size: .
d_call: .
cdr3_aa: CAAGTMNTGELFF
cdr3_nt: TGTGCCGCAGGGACAATGAACACCGGGGAGCTGTTTTTT

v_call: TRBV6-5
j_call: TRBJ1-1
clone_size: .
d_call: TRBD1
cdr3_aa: CASSDRVATEAFF
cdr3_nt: TGTGCCAGCTCGGACAGGGTGGCCACTGAAGCTTTCTTT

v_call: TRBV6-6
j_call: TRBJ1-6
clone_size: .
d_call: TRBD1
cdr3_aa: CASSQQGPLHF
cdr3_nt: TGTGCCAGCAGTCAACAGGGGCCCCTCCACTTT

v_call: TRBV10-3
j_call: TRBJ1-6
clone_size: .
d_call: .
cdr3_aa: CAIRVEDGGNSPLHF
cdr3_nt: TGTGCCATCAGGGTGGAGGATGGAGGCAATTCACCCCTCCACTTT